This paragraph covers one TCR beta chain sequence. Its specificity is not known. Trimming shortened V by 8 bases and J by 6 bases, and 10 bases separated the two germline ends. Germline V lookup: CDR1 MNHEY, CDR2 SVGEGT. The CDR3 is made up of 11 amino acids. MiXCR, applied by TCRdb to the reads, yields one record per CDR3 protein. Of around 740,000 distinct CDR3 sequences in the sample, 35% to 40% were seen once. The sample originates from a study of T cell repertoires in cytomegalovirus infection. In the study overall: Signatures in public TCR beta sequences pointed to both CMV infection and matching HLA type. Study-wide results and caveats: The study found HLA-C-restricted CMV-specific TCR beta clonotypes dominating the ex vivo response. The study identified carriers of CMV plus the relevant HLA from cumulative public TCR beta family frequency.

The sequencing sample was made of PBMCs. The rearrangement uses TRBV6-2 or TRBV6-3 and TRBJ1-2, with D maybe TRBD1 (6 bases). The sequence was obtained from a human donor in good health (CMV status not recorded). Some clones in this sample may be carry-over from other donors' samples. The CDR3 nucleotides are TGTGCCAGCGGAAGGACAGATGGCTACACCTTC. This encodes CASGRTDGYTF.